Listed here are 2 T cell receptor beta chains from one sample, sequenced in a study of blood T cell repertoires in COVID-19. The method was immunoSEQ multiplex PCR; TCRdb's version includes in-frame clones alone and lacks a portion of them. The profile covers 130,000 or so clones, with roughly 90% appearing a single time and 2.5% taken by the ten largest. Source material: peripheral blood. The receptors originated from a human donor with COVID-19, enrolled during active disease. The donor label of this sample is uncertain.

V usage is TRBV7-9 and J usage is TRBJ1-1; tentative D call: TRBD1 (5 bases). The CDR3 has 16 residues. The germline V gene encodes CDR1 SEHNR and CDR2 FQNEAQ (reference sequence). Between the trimmed V and J ends, which lost 5 bases and 3 bases, there was a span of 19 bases. The chain's CDR3 is CASSPGGTEGDTEAFF. For the CDR3, the DNA is TGTGCCAGCAGCCCCGGCGGGACCGAAGGGGACACTGAAGCTTTCTTT.

This clone was seen only once. The gene calls are TRBV5-6 and TRBJ2-4; 8 bases are shared with TRBD1. The V gene's germline CDR1 is SGHDT and CDR2 YYEEEE. This CDR3 is built from 15 residues. J gave up 5 bases and V 4 bases, and 8 bases lay outside the gene matches. The CDR3 loop reads CASSETTGAENIQYF. CDR3 DNA sequence: TGTGCCAGCAGCGAGACGACAGGGGCCGAAAACATTCAGTACTTC.